This T cell receptor beta chain was recovered during a study of immune evolution from preneoplasia to lung adenocarcinoma. Overall study: HLA loss of heterozygosity: roughly 6.4% AIS, about 14% MIA, around 35% ADC, none AAH.

Nucleic acids came from premalignant or tumor cells enriched by macro-dissection. In germline, CDR1 is SGHRS, CDR2 YFSETQ. With 4 bases removed from V and 3 bases from J, the gap between germline ends came to 16 bases. The CDR3 consists of 15 residues. Using immunoSEQ multiplex PCR, the repertoire was profiled, and TCRdb retains in-frame clones only, with some absent. The table records 5,500 to 6,000 clones, 60% to 75% of them present only once. The chain combines TRBV5-1 with TRBJ2-5; D could derive from TRBD1 or TRBD2 (6 bases each). The receptor's source is a person aged 55-80 years with lung adenocarcinoma. The sequenced sample was FFPE lung adenocarcinoma in situ tissue. This CDR3 reads CASSPMEGGKETQYF. CDR3 coding DNA: TGCGCCAGCAGCCCCATGGAGGGGGGCAAAGAGACCCAGTACTTC.